One and the same sample provided the 24 T cell receptor beta chains below, sequenced in a study of OX40 agonist ivuxolimab in advanced cancers. The protocol was immunoSEQ multiplex PCR, while the TCRdb copy is restricted to in-frame clones and leaves out a portion. The table shows about 76,000 clones, with over 75% occurring only once. Sequenced material: CD4+ or CD8+ T cells sorted from blood, taken in a trial of the OX40 agonist ivuxolimab. These receptors were collected from an adult with an advanced solid tumor such as melanoma, head and neck, liver or kidney cancer.

The chain joins TRBV2 to TRBJ1-1; the match to TRBD1 covers 7 bases. This CDR3 contains 13 residues. The V segment lost 6 bases and the J segment 2 bases; nucleotides outside the gene matches: 3. CDR1 and CDR2 (germline): SNHLY, FYNNEI. The CDR3 DNA sequence: TGTGCCAGCAGGGGACAGCCAAACACTGAAGCTTTCTTT. Its protein product is CASRGQPNTEAFF. The full variable domain, rest sourced from reference TRBV2 and TRBJ1-1, is EPEVTQTPSHQVTQMGQEVILRCVPISNHLYFYWYRQILGQKVEFLVSFYNNEISEKSEIFDDQFSVERPDGSNFTLKIRSTKLEDSAMYFCASRGQPNTEAFFGQGTRLTVV.

The rearrangement joins TRBV29-1 to TRBJ2-7, with TRBD2 as a possible D gene (5 bases). This CDR3 contains 17 residues. Deletions cut 0 bases from V and 2 bases from J, with 20 bases between. Germline loops: CDR1 SQVTM, CDR2 ANQGSEA. The CDR3 sequence is CSVEDQKASGITYEQYF. CDR3 DNA: TGCAGCGTTGAAGATCAAAAGGCGTCGGGGATTACCTACGAGCAGTACTTC.

This rearrangement joins TRBV6-6 to TRBJ1-5; D is undetermined. This CDR3 is 11 amino acids long. In germline, CDR1 is MNHNY, CDR2 SVGAGI (reference sequence). V lost 6 bases, J lost 8 bases, and 8 bases lay in between. CDR3 DNA sequence: TGTGCCAGCAGCCCCGGAGAGCCCCAGCATTTT. Translated: CASSPGEPQHF.

The V and J genes are TRBV30 and TRBJ1-3; the D gene is possibly TRBD1 (5 bases). The V and J ends lost 3 bases and 5 bases respectively, with 26 bases between them. This CDR3 is built from 18 residues. Per germline, CDR1 GTSNPN and CDR2 SVGIG (reference sequence). The CDR3 DNA follows: TGTGCCTGGAGGAACACAGGCTGGCCTCCAAGAGGTAGAAACACCATATATTTT. Its protein is CAWRNTGWPPRGRNTIYF.

The rearrangement uses TRBV5-6 and TRBJ1-2, with D possibly being TRBD1 (6 bases). Germline-derived CDR1 and CDR2 are SGHDT and YYEEEE. The CDR3 has 14 residues. V was clipped by 1 base and J by 8 bases, with 15 bases between them. The CDR3: CASSLYPGQYGYTF. The CDR3 bases are TGTGCCAGCAGCTTGTACCCGGGACAATACGGCTACACCTTC.

The genes are TRBV5-6 and TRBJ1-5; D is possibly TRBD1 (5 bases). The CDR3 covers 15 residues. The germline V gene has CDR1 SGHDT and CDR2 YYEEEE. Trimming took off 3 bases at V and 3 bases at J, with 13 bases between the two ends. CDR3 sequence (DNA): TGTGCCAGCAGCTGGGGGGGAGGACACAATCAGCCCCAGCATTTT. Residues: CASSWGGGHNQPQHF.

This sequence joins TRBV6-5 and TRBJ2-5; D call uncertain. The V and J ends lost 6 bases and 1 base respectively, with 3 bases between them. Per germline, CDR1 MNHEY and CDR2 SVGAGI. The CDR3 extends over 11 amino acids. The CDR3 DNA is TGTGCCAGCAGATTCCAAGAGACCCAGTACTTC. Translating it yields CASRFQETQYF.

The chain carries TRBV18 and TRBJ2-7, with D uncertain. This CDR3 is built from 13 residues. Germline V gene lookup returns CDR1 KGHSH and CDR2 LQKENI. Trimming pared 2 bases from V and 2 bases from J, leaving 7 bases between. CDR3: CASSPSAAYEQYF. The CDR3 nucleotides are TGTGCCAGCTCACCATCGGCAGCCTACGAGCAGTACTTC.

V and J are TRBV6-4 and TRBJ1-2; 10 bases are a match to TRBD1. The CDR3 contains 15 residues. Unmatched junction bases numbered 5, after V lost 6 bases and J lost 1 base. Germline loops: CDR1 MRHNA, CDR2 SNTAGT. CDR3 amino acids: CASRGGTGDNYGYTF. In DNA, the CDR3 is TGTGCCAGCAGGGGAGGGACAGGGGATAACTATGGCTACACCTTC.

This rearrangement joins TRBV19 to TRBJ1-3; D perhaps matches TRBD1 (6 bases). The CDR3 is 15 amino acids. Between the trimmed V and J ends, which lost 5 bases and 4 bases, there was a span of 15 bases. The germline V gene encodes CDR1 LNHDA and CDR2 SQIVND (reference sequence). The CDR3 reads CASSATGSHGNTIYF. The CDR3 coding sequence is TGTGCCAGTAGTGCAACAGGGTCTCACGGAAACACCATATATTTT.

The chain recombines TRBV10-2 with TRBJ1-1, with D perhaps TRBD1 (5 bases). Trimming took 4 bases from V and 3 from J, leaving 15 bases between them. This CDR3 has 15 amino acids. The germline V gene encodes CDR1 WSHSY and CDR2 SAAADI. CDR3 sequence: CASSGRGSVDTEAFF. The CDR3 DNA follows: TGCGCCAGCAGTGGGCGGGGGTCCGTCGACACTGAAGCTTTCTTT.

The chain joins TRBV4-2 to TRBJ2-1; 12 nucleotides align to TRBD2. This CDR3 contains 16 residues. Germline CDR1 and CDR2: LGHNA and YNFKEQ. The V gene end was trimmed by 1 base and the J gene end by 10 bases; junction bases not matched to a gene: 8. The CDR3 protein is CASSQAETSGGREQFF. The DNA of the CDR3 is TGTGCCAGCAGCCAAGCTGAGACTAGCGGGGGAAGGGAGCAGTTCTTC.

This clone has only a few counts. The V and J genes are TRBV19 and TRBJ1-2; possibly TRBD1 for D (6 bases). V lost 6 bases, J lost 1 base, and 12 bases lay in between. The CDR3 is made up of 14 amino acids. In germline, CDR1 is LNHDA, CDR2 SQIVND (reference sequence). This chain's CDR3 is CASSGQMFNYGYTF. Here the CDR3 DNA reads TGTGCCAGTAGCGGACAGATGTTTAACTATGGCTACACCTTC.

The CDR3 loop reads CASSLARTVGLAHNEQFF. The CDR3 nucleotides read TGTGCCAGCAGCTTAGCGAGAACCGTGGGACTAGCGCACAATGAGCAGTTCTTC. This chain links TRBV7-9 with TRBJ2-1; 10 bases map to TRBD2. The CDR3 length is 18 residues. The V gene's germline CDR1 is SEHNR and CDR2 FQNEAQ (reference sequence). Trimming took 0 bases from V and 5 from J; bases not matched to a gene: 10.

This chain links TRBV4-2 with TRBJ1-2; 7 bases line up with TRBD1. In germline, CDR1 is LGHNA, CDR2 YNFKEQ. The V and J ends lost 3 bases and 8 bases, in that order; junction bases with no gene match: 12. The CDR3 consists of 15 residues. CDR3 DNA: TGTGCCAGCAGCCATGCACCTACAGGGGTTAGGGGCTACACCTTC. This codes for CASSHAPTGVRGYTF.

In its sample, this clone was seen once. The chain carries TRBV15 and TRBJ1-2; 7 positions agree with TRBD1. Germline V gives CDR1 LNHNV, CDR2 YYDKDF (reference sequence). The CDR3 loop spans 16 amino acids. J gave up 2 bases and V 0 bases, and 6 bases lay outside the gene matches. The CDR3 nucleotides are TGTGCCACCAGCAGAGATGACCGCAGGGGGAACTATGGCTACACCTTC. It is translated as CATSRDDRRGNYGYTF.

The V and J genes are TRBV7-9 and TRBJ2-5; possibly TRBD1 or TRBD2 for D (5 bases each). Trimming cost V 7 bases and J 5 bases, with 20 bases left between them. There are 15 residues in the CDR3. Per germline, CDR1 SEHNR and CDR2 FQNEAQ (reference sequence). CDR3 residues: CASTRNSGAQETQYF. CDR3 bases: TGTGCCAGCACCCGTAACTCCGGGGCTCAGGAGACCCAGTACTTC.

This clone was counted once. The V and J genes are TRBV19 and TRBJ1-2; D is unresolved. The V gene's germline CDR1 is LNHDA and CDR2 SQIVND (reference sequence). The V and J ends lost 6 bases and 5 bases respectively, with 13 bases between them. The CDR3 loop spans 13 amino acids. As DNA, the CDR3 is TGTGCCAGTAGGGATCAGGTTCTTTATGGCTACACCTTC. Translating gives CASRDQVLYGYTF.

Regarding this clone: Mismatch with germline at one junction end may stem from a read error. CDR3 in amino acids: CVTSRDGTTEAFF. The CDR3 nucleotides are TGTGTCACCAGCAGAGATGGGACCACTGAAGCTTTCTTT. The chain recombines TRBV15 with TRBJ1-1; D is possibly TRBD1 (5 bases). The CDR3 contains 13 residues. Germline V gives CDR1 LNHNV, CDR2 YYDKDF (reference sequence).

The chain recombines TRBV6-1 with TRBJ2-3; 8 nucleotides align to TRBD1. There are 15 residues in the CDR3. V lost 4 bases to trimming and J lost 3 bases; unmatched junction nucleotides: 6. The germline gives CDR1 MNHNS, CDR2 SASEGT. CDR3 DNA sequence: TGTGCCAGCAGTGTCAGGACAGGGATGACAGATACGCAGTATTTT. Translation gives CASSVRTGMTDTQYF.

This sequence joins TRBV7-2 and TRBJ2-3; a weak D match, TRBD2 (6 bases). V was cut by 0 bases and J by 4 bases, with 11 bases left in between. The CDR3 spans 15 residues. Per the germline V gene, CDR1 is SGHTA and CDR2 is FQGNSA. The CDR3 loop is CASSLAGGGADTQYF. Here the CDR3 DNA reads TGTGCCAGCAGCTTAGCGGGAGGCGGGGCAGATACGCAGTATTTT.

The CDR3 sequence: CASSQGQGGTNEKLFF. The CDR3, as DNA: TGTGCCAGCTCCCAGGGACAGGGAGGAACTAATGAAAAACTGTTTTTT. The J gene is TRBJ1-4, the V gene TRBV18; TRBD1 agrees at 9 bases. V dropped 6 bases and J dropped 1; count of bases not matched to a gene: 6. Germline CDR1 and CDR2: KGHSH and LQKENI. The length of the CDR3 is 16 residues.

The chain recombines TRBV7-9 with TRBJ1-1; a weak D match, TRBD1 (6 bases). The CDR3 has 15 amino acids. Germline values: CDR1 SEHNR, CDR2 FQNEAQ (reference sequence). V shed 0 bases and J shed 7 bases, with 15 bases lying between them. The CDR3 coding sequence is TGTGCCAGCAGCTTAGCGGGGACAAGGCCAATTGAAGCTTTCTTT. Protein: CASSLAGTRPIEAFF.

This clone has a handful of counts. The chain combines TRBV30 with TRBJ1-3; D gene uncertain. The germline CDR1 and CDR2 sequences are GTSNPN and SVGIG (reference sequence). The CDR3 contains 11 residues. V was clipped by 1 base and J by 5 bases, with 3 bases between them. CDR3 amino acids: CAWSGRNTIYF. In DNA, the CDR3 is TGTGCCTGGAGTGGACGAAACACCATATATTTT.